Listed below are T cell receptor beta chains from one sample, sequenced in a study of T cell responses to AZD1222 COVID-19 vaccine. Measured with immunoSEQ multiplex PCR; TCRdb has only the in-frame clones, and not every one. In the table there are about 73,000 clones, about 87% of which are singletons. The sample here was peripheral blood, taken on day 0 of AZD1222 vaccination. All receptors come from an adult in good health. The CDR3 runs from the conserved cysteine through the conserved F or W. A D gene is named only where the DNA matches it firmly. Expanded clones get a size class; other rows say once, few or many, or leave the size out.

TRBJ2-7 15 - TRBV6-4 - CASSDSRKKHYEQYF TGTGCCAGCAGTGATTCCCGCAAGAAGCACTACGAGCAGTACTTC
TRBJ1-1 13 - TRBV6-5 TRBD1 CASITTGHTEAFF TGTGCCAGCATTACGACAGGGCATACTGAAGCTTTCTTT
TRBJ1-2 13 - TRBV27 - CASSSYSFYGYTF TGTGCCAGCAGCTCATACAGCTTCTATGGCTACACCTTC
TRBJ2-3 13 - TRBV30 - CAWSVHSTDTQYF TGTGCCTGGAGTGTTCATAGCACAGATACGCAGTATTTT
TRBJ2-7 14 - TRBV28 - CASSLWGAAYEQYF TGTGCCAGCAGTTTATGGGGGGCTGCCTACGAGCAGTACTTC
TRBJ2-7 18 - TRBV10-3 - CAISGGAYGQGSSYEQYF TGTGCCATCAGCGGTGGGGCGTATGGCCAGGGAAGCTCCTACGAGCAGTACTTC
TRBJ1-5 12 - TRBV11-3 - CASSLDSRLWHF TGTGCCAGCAGCTTAGACAGCCGCCTTTGGCATTTT
TRBJ2-3 15 - TRBV5-4 TRBD2 CASSFSGASTDTQYF TGTGCCAGCAGCTTTAGCGGGGCTAGCACAGATACGCAGTATTTT
TRBJ2-7 14 - TRBV27 TRBD2 CASSISGRMGEQYF TGTGCCAGCAGTATAAGCGGGAGAATGGGCGAGCAGTACTTC
TRBJ2-1 10 - TRBV6-5 - CASDSFEQFF TGTGCCAGCGACAGTTTTGAGCAGTTCTTC
TRBJ1-1 17 - TRBV9 TRBD1 CASSVAGTGGANTEAFF TGTGCCAGCAGCGTAGCCGGGACAGGGGGTGCGAACACTGAAGCTTTCTTT
TRBJ1-5 14 once TRBV7-8 - CASSLEPGNQPQHF TGTGCCAGCAGCCTAGAACCGGGCAATCAGCCCCAGCATTTT
TRBJ2-1 14 - TRBV27 - CASSFPGTYNEQFF TGTGCCAGCAGTTTCCCGGGAACTTACAATGAGCAGTTCTTC
TRBJ2-7 15 - TRBV9 TRBD2 CASSVASSGSLEQYF TGTGCCAGCAGCGTAGCCTCTAGCGGGAGCCTCGAGCAGTACTTC
TRBJ1-2 13 - TRBV9 - CASSVSGSYGYTF TGTGCCAGCAGCGTGTCGGGGAGCTATGGCTACACCTTC
TRBJ1-4 15 - TRBV28 TRBD1 CASSDRGQVNEKLFF TGTGCCAGCAGTGACCGGGGACAGGTTAATGAAAAACTGTTTTTT
TRBJ2-1 14 few TRBV7-3 TRBD2 CASSLGTSNNEQFF TGTGCCAGCAGCTTAGGGACTAGCAACAATGAGCAGTTCTTC
TRBJ2-1 19 - TRBV7-9 - CASSLLGGRAGAGQSEQFF TGTGCCAGCAGCTTACTAGGGGGCAGAGCGGGAGCAGGACAATCGGAGCAGTTCTTC
TRBJ2-1 11 - TRBV2 TRBD1 CASLLTGVQFF TGTGCCAGCCTACTAACAGGGGTGCAGTTCTTC
TRBJ1-1 12 once TRBV14 - CASSRDDLPAFF TGTGCCAGCAGCCGGGACGACTTACCAGCTTTCTTT
TRBJ1-4 17 - TRBV28 - CASSPSKWGADNEKLFF TGTGCCAGCAGCCCTTCCAAGTGGGGGGCAGATAATGAAAAACTGTTTTTT
TRBJ2-7 17 - TRBV28 - CASSFGIGRPEGYEQYF TGTGCCAGCAGTTTTGGTATAGGCCGTCCAGAGGGCTACGAGCAGTACTTC
TRBJ1-5 14 once TRBV4-3 - CASSQDRRVQPQHF TGCGCCAGCAGCCAAGATCGACGCGTTCAGCCCCAGCATTTT
TRBJ1-1 13 few TRBV6-1 - CASSEEVNTEAFF TGTGCCAGCAGTGAAGAGGTGAACACTGAAGCTTTCTTT
TRBJ2-7 13 - TRBV7-2 TRBD1 CASHEGQNYEQYF TGTGCCAGCCACGAGGGACAGAACTACGAGCAGTACTTC
TRBJ2-7 16 - TRBV11-2 - CASSLVRRMVPYEQYF TGTGCCAGCAGCTTAGTACGCCGAATGGTCCCCTACGAGCAGTACTTC
TRBJ1-1 15 - TRBV14 - CASSLDRTHNTEAFF TGTGCCAGCAGCCTAGACAGGACCCACAACACTGAAGCTTTCTTT
TRBJ1-6 14 - TRBV7-8 TRBD1 CASSLGDSLYPLHF TGTGCCAGCAGCTTAGGGGACAGTTTGTACCCCCTCCACTTT
TRBJ2-3 15 - TRBV19 - CASSIDGAVPDTQYF TGTGCCAGTAGTATAGATGGGGCAGTCCCAGATACGCAGTATTTT
TRBJ1-5 13 - TRBV27 - CASSPLLYQPQHF TGTGCCAGCAGTCCCCTTCTTTATCAGCCCCAGCATTTT
TRBJ2-1 17 - TRBV27 TRBD2 CASRIASGLAEEGEQFF TGTGCCAGCAGAATAGCCTCAGGACTAGCGGAAGAAGGGGAGCAGTTCTTC
TRBJ2-7 15 - TRBV6-6 TRBD1 CASSPPGTGSVLQYF TGTGCCAGCAGCCCTCCCGGGACAGGTTCTGTGTTGCAGTACTTC
TRBJ2-7 12 - TRBV29-1 - CSVEDTSYEQYF TGCAGCGTTGAAGACACCTCCTACGAGCAGTACTTC